One sample yielded the 22 T cell receptor beta chains listed below, sequenced in a study of T cell responses to AZD1222 COVID-19 vaccine. This table comes from immunoSEQ multiplex PCR, and its TCRdb copy is limited to in-frame clones, with some not included. This table holds under 150,000 clones, about nine tenths found once. This sample comprised peripheral blood, obtained 28 days after the second AZD1222 dose. The receptors come from an adult who received the AZD1222 COVID-19 vaccine.

This chain links TRBV7-7 with TRBJ2-2; 9 nucleotides line up with TRBD2. The CDR3 is 15 amino acids. Germline loops: CDR1 SSHAT, CDR2 FNYEAQ (reference sequence). V lost 0 bases and J lost 6; bases outside the gene matches: 2. CDR3 loop: CASSLAAGGSGELFF. As DNA, the CDR3 is TGTGCCAGCAGCTTAGCAGCGGGGGGCTCCGGGGAGCTGTTTTTT.

The rearrangement links TRBV11-3 to TRBJ2-1, with 10 bases lining up with TRBD2. Germline CDR1 is SGHNT and CDR2 is YENEEA. The CDR3 runs to 18 residues. V was clipped by 0 bases and J by 2 bases; unmatched bases: 7. The chain's CDR3 is CASSLDQLAGAPYNEQFF. In DNA form, the CDR3 reads TGTGCCAGCAGCTTAGATCAGCTAGCGGGAGCCCCCTACAATGAGCAGTTCTTC.

This clone was observed a single time. V gene TRBV5-4 combines with J gene TRBJ1-5; D is unclear. Trimming took off 0 bases at V and 3 bases at J, with 10 bases between the two ends. The germline V gene has CDR1 SGHNT and CDR2 YYREEE (reference sequence). This CDR3 comprises 15 residues. The CDR3 protein is CASSLEPGSNQPQHF. The CDR3 DNA follows: TGTGCCAGCAGCTTGGAGCCAGGCTCCAATCAGCCCCAGCATTTT. The whole variable domain, remainder taken from reference TRBV5-4 and TRBJ1-5, is ETGVTQSPTHLIKTRGQQVTLRCSSQSGHNTVSWYQQALGQGPQFIFQYYREEENGRGNFPPRFSGLQFPNYSSELNVNALELDDSALYLCASSLEPGSNQPQHFGDGTRLSIL.

The chain couples TRBV5-1 to TRBJ1-4; 8 bases align to TRBD1. V was pared by 3 bases and J by 0 bases, with 7 bases of the junction left unmatched. The CDR3 covers 17 residues. Germline lookup yields CDR1 SGHRS and CDR2 YFSETQ. CDR3 coding DNA: TGCGCCAGCAGCTCCGGACAGGGTTCAGCAACTAATGAAAAACTGTTTTTT. This codes for CASSSGQGSATNEKLFF.

This chain links TRBV6-1 with TRBJ1-4; maybe TRBD1 (6 bases). CDR1 is MNHNS, CDR2 SASEGT, per germline. The ends were cut back, 6 bases at V and 10 bases at J, with 12 bases in the middle. The CDR3 has 12 amino acids. The CDR3 coding sequence is TGTGCCAGCAGACTAGAGGGGGGAAAACTGTTTTTT. This sequence encodes CASRLEGGKLFF.

The chain recombines TRBV30 with TRBJ1-1, with TRBD1 matching over 10 bases. Germline V gene sequence: CDR1 GTSNPN, CDR2 SVGIG (reference sequence). The CDR3 has 16 residues. V lost 1 base, J lost 5 bases, and 10 bases stayed unmatched. CDR3 nucleotide sequence: TGTGCCTGGAGTGAGGGGACAGGGGCATTCGTAACTGAAGCTTTCTTT. Protein: CAWSEGTGAFVTEAFF.

The chain couples TRBV6-5 to TRBJ1-3, with 10 nucleotides matching TRBD1. This CDR3 has 14 amino acids. Germline V gene lookup returns CDR1 MNHEY and CDR2 SVGAGI. V shed 7 bases and J 6 bases; nucleotides not matched to a gene: 6. The CDR3 loop reads CASKMGQGTNTIYF. Here the CDR3 DNA reads TGTGCCAGCAAGATGGGACAGGGGACAAACACCATATATTTT.

This chain joins TRBV6-5 and TRBJ1-1, with a tentative D call TRBD1 (5 bases). Deletions cut 5 bases from V and 4 bases from J, with 11 bases between. CDR1 is MNHEY, CDR2 SVGAGI, per germline. This CDR3 spans 13 amino acids. CDR3 region: CASSLGPGTEAFF. CDR3 DNA sequence: TGTGCCAGCAGTCTGGGGCCAGGCACTGAAGCTTTCTTT.

This sequence joins TRBV5-4 and TRBJ2-7; the D is unclear. This CDR3 comprises 11 residues. Germline CDR1 is SGHNT and CDR2 is YYREEE (reference sequence). Trimming took off 0 bases at V and 3 bases at J, with 1 base between the two ends. CDR3: CASSLGYEQYF. The DNA of the CDR3 is TGTGCCAGCAGCTTGGGCTACGAGCAGTACTTC.

The rearrangement joins TRBV11-2 to TRBJ2-1, with 11 bases lining up with TRBD2. CDR1 is SGHAT, CDR2 FQNNGV, per germline. V gave up 0 bases and J gave up 9 bases; unmatched junction bases: 7. CDR3 length: 16 amino acids. The CDR3 sequence is CASSLDPSGGTTEQFF. The CDR3 DNA reads as TGTGCCAGCAGCTTAGATCCTAGCGGGGGGACAACTGAGCAGTTCTTC.

J is TRBJ2-7 and V is TRBV3-1 (or the pseudogene TRBV3-2); D possibly corresponds to TRBD1 (6 bases). V was shortened by 3 bases and J by 3 bases, with 12 bases between the two germline ends. The CDR3 consists of 14 residues. Germline V gives CDR1 LGHDT, CDR2 YNNKEL (reference sequence). In DNA, the CDR3 is TGTGCCAGCAGCCAGAGGCACAGGGACTACGAGCAGTACTTC. Translation: CASSQRHRDYEQYF.

This chain joins TRBV6-5 and TRBJ2-1; D could derive from TRBD1 or TRBD2 (5 bases each). CDR1 and CDR2 (germline): MNHEY, SVGAGI. Trimming stripped 8 bases from V and 0 bases from J, with 14 bases between. CDR3 length: 15 amino acids. For the CDR3, the DNA is TGTGCCAGCGCCCCAGGGAGAGGCTCCTACAATGAGCAGTTCTTC. This sequence encodes CASAPGRGSYNEQFF.

This chain uses TRBV10-3 with TRBJ1-6; D unclear. The CDR3 loop spans 13 amino acids. Looked up from germline, CDR1 is ENHRY and CDR2 is SYGVKD. Trimming stripped 8 bases from V and 6 bases from J, with 11 bases between. CDR3 coding DNA: TGTGCCATCGGGCCAACTGGTAATTCACCCCTCCACTTT. Translation gives CAIGPTGNSPLHF.

The chain combines TRBV9 with TRBJ2-7; D gene ambiguous. The CDR3 runs to 13 residues. Between the trimmed V and J ends, which lost 4 bases and 5 bases, there was a span of 13 bases. Per the germline V gene, CDR1 is SGDLS and CDR2 is YYNGEE. CDR3 sequence (DNA): TGTGCCAGCAGCCCCCGACACCGGCACGAGCAGTACTTC. Amino acid sequence: CASSPRHRHEQYF.

This chain links TRBV10-1 with TRBJ2-2; D perhaps matches TRBD2 (7 bases). Trimming pared 3 bases from V and 0 bases from J, leaving 14 bases between. The CDR3 totals 17 residues. Germline V gene lookup returns CDR1 WNHNN and CDR2 SYGVQD (reference sequence). The CDR3 DNA reads TGCGCCAGCAGTGAAGTGAACGGGGGGCCGAACACCGGGGAGCTGTTTTTT. Protein: CASSEVNGGPNTGELFF.

The chain uses TRBV18 and TRBJ1-3, with D uncertain. Trimming shortened V by 3 bases and J by 0 bases, and 12 bases separated the two germline ends. Germline V CDR1 and CDR2: KGHSH, LQKENI. The CDR3 contains 16 residues. The CDR3 sequence: CASSPTTESSGNTIYF. The DNA for the CDR3 is TGTGCCAGCTCACCGACGACGGAGAGCTCTGGAAACACCATATATTTT.

The CDR3 region is CASSQKRGTNEKLFF. CDR3 DNA sequence: TGCGCCAGCAGCCAAAAGCGGGGAACTAATGAAAAACTGTTTTTT. The chain uses TRBV23-1 and TRBJ1-4; D unclear. TRBV23-1 is assigned to the ORF class and has an uncertain function. The CDR3 contains 15 residues. Trimming took off 6 bases at V and 1 base at J, with 12 bases between the two ends.

The chain joins TRBV19 to TRBJ2-7; 7 bases map to TRBD1. Looked up from germline, CDR1 is LNHDA and CDR2 is SQIVND (reference sequence). V was clipped by 1 base and J by 6 bases; unmatched bases: 9. The CDR3 has 15 amino acids. The CDR3 DNA sequence: TGTGCCAGTAGTATAGCACCGGGGACAGTTATCGAGCAGTACTTC. The encoded protein is CASSIAPGTVIEQYF.

The chain uses TRBV19 and TRBJ2-7; unclear D gene. CDR1 and CDR2 (germline): LNHDA, SQIVND (reference sequence). The V end was cut by 1 base, the J end by 3 bases, with 4 bases between. The CDR3 totals 12 residues. In DNA form, the CDR3 reads TGTGCCAGTAGTATAGGGGGCTACGAGCAGTACTTC. Its protein product is CASSIGGYEQYF.

The rearrangement links TRBV21-1 to TRBJ1-1. TRBV21-1 is given as a pseudogene. The CDR3 extends over 17 amino acids. The CDR3 protein is CASSKGQLGEGETEAFF. DNA of the CDR3: TGTGCCAGCAGCAAAGGACAGCTTGGGGAAGGGGAGACTGAAGCTTTCTTT.

The chain joins TRBV5-1 to TRBJ1-1; D unclear. The CDR3 totals 13 residues. The germline V and J ends were trimmed by 4 bases and 10 bases, with 17 bases remaining between them. Germline CDR1 is SGHRS and CDR2 is YFSETQ. The DNA for the CDR3 is TGCGCCAGCAGCCCTGGGTCTTCAATTGGAGCTTTCTTT. It codes for CASSPGSSIGAFF.

The V gene is TRBV9, the J gene TRBJ2-7; D is unresolved. Trimming pared 0 bases from V and 6 bases from J, leaving 7 bases between. In germline, CDR1 is SGDLS, CDR2 YYNGEE. The CDR3 contains 12 residues. The CDR3 DNA follows: TGTGCCAGCAGCGTAGCCCTGGGCGAGCAGTACTTC. This translates into CASSVALGEQYF.